One and the same sample provided the 21 T cell receptor beta chains below, sequenced in a study of T-cell reconstitution after alpha-beta-depleted transplantation in children. Library preparation (for TCRbeta) was performed with unique molecular identifiers. TCRdb independently ran MiXCR on the PCR reads; one entry per CDR3 protein. The profile shows around 370,000 distinct CDR3 sequences, about a sixth of them singletons. The sample consisted of PBMCs, mostly from graft donor cells, taken 360 days after TCRalphabeta/CD19-depleted stem cell transplant. The source of these receptors is a male patient aged 2-15 years who had a stem cell transplant for acute lymphoblastic leukemia, so the T cells may come from the graft donor.

In its sample, this clonotype was seen a few times. The chain combines TRBV20-1 with TRBJ2-1; 13 nucleotides line up with TRBD2. The germline gives CDR1 DFQATT, CDR2 SNEGSKA (reference sequence). Losses at the gene ends were 0 bases for V and 2 bases for J; bases not matched to a gene: 13. This CDR3 region has 20 residues. The CDR3 coding sequence is TGCAGTGCTAGAGATCCCGGACTAGCGGGAGCCCCAACCACCTACAATGAGCAGTTCTTC. It specifies CSARDPGLAGAPTTYNEQFF.

V is TRBV7-9 and J is TRBJ2-7, with a possible D match to TRBD2 (6 bases). Trimming stripped 8 bases from V and 2 bases from J, with 13 bases between. CDR1 and CDR2 (germline): SEHNR, FQNEAQ (reference sequence). This CDR3 comprises 13 residues. Written as DNA, the CDR3 is TGTGCCAGCGGCGGGACCTCCCCCTACGAGCAGTACTTC. This sequence encodes CASGGTSPYEQYF.

This clonotype was detected a few times. This chain joins TRBV4-2 and TRBJ2-1, with a tentative D call TRBD2 (6 bases). Germline-derived CDR1 and CDR2 are LGHNA and YNFKEQ. The CDR3 extends over 17 amino acids. V was clipped by 6 bases and J by 0 bases, with 18 bases between them. CDR3 sequence reads: CASSRDYSGSSYNEQFF. In DNA form, the CDR3 reads TGTGCCAGCAGTCGCGACTATAGCGGAAGCTCCTACAATGAGCAGTTCTTC.

V and J are TRBV5-5 and TRBJ2-4; D is undetermined. This CDR3 comprises 17 residues. Germline V gene data show CDR1 as SGHKS and CDR2 as YYEKEE (reference sequence). V was trimmed by 0 bases and J by 3 bases, leaving 16 bases between them. The CDR3 sequence is CASSLEPRRVDKNIQYF. The CDR3 coding sequence is TGTGCCAGCAGCTTGGAACCAAGAAGGGTCGACAAAAACATTCAGTACTTC.

At least ten counts were recorded for this clonotype. J is TRBJ2-5 and V is TRBV20-1; D uncertain. CDR1 DFQATT and CDR2 SNEGSKA come from the germline V gene (reference sequence). With 6 bases removed from V and 5 bases from J, the gap between germline ends came to 13 bases. CDR3 length: 12 amino acids. The CDR3 nucleotides are TGCAGTGCAAAGACTGGCCCGGAGACCCAGTACTTC. Its translation: CSAKTGPETQYF.

In its sample, this clonotype was seen a few times. The V call is TRBV6-5, the J call TRBJ2-7, with D tentatively TRBD1 or TRBD2 (5 bases each). The CDR3 extends over 14 amino acids. The V gene's germline CDR1 is MNHEY and CDR2 SVGAGI. Trimming stripped 0 bases from V and 5 bases from J, with 11 bases between. CDR3 sequence reads: CASSYSGVVNEQYF. The DNA for the CDR3 is TGTGCCAGCAGTTACTCGGGGGTAGTGAACGAGCAGTACTTC.

The chain couples TRBV10-3 to TRBJ2-5, with 8 bases aligning to TRBD1. The CDR3 spans 13 residues. The V gene's germline CDR1 is ENHRY and CDR2 SYGVKD. With V trimmed by 10 bases and J by 1 base, 5 bases remained unmatched. This CDR3 is CATLQGAQETQYF. In DNA, the CDR3 is TGTGCCACGCTTCAGGGGGCCCAAGAGACCCAGTACTTC.

V is TRBV12-5 and J is TRBJ1-1; weak D call: TRBD1 (6 bases). Germline CDR1 reads LGHNT; CDR2 reads FRNRAP. The CDR3 spans 14 residues. Trimming stripped 2 bases from V and 1 base from J, with 8 bases between. CDR3 region: CASGLLTGNTEAFF. CDR3 sequence (DNA): TGTGCTAGTGGTTTGCTGACAGGGAACACTGAAGCTTTCTTT.

There are a few counts of this clonotype. This chain links TRBV10-3 with TRBJ2-7; 8 bases are a match to TRBD2. Germline loops: CDR1 ENHRY, CDR2 SYGVKD. This CDR3 spans 14 amino acids. With V trimmed by 9 bases and J by 4 bases, 11 bases remained unmatched. The CDR3 sequence: CAMRPAGVFYEQYF. Here the CDR3 DNA reads TGTGCCATGCGACCAGCGGGAGTTTTTTACGAGCAGTACTTC.

The V and J genes are TRBV20-1 and TRBJ2-5; maybe TRBD1 (6 bases). V lost 5 bases and J 5 bases, leaving 9 bases between the germline ends. The length of the CDR3 is 11 residues. Per the germline V gene, CDR1 is DFQATT and CDR2 is SNEGSKA (reference sequence). The CDR3 sequence is CSAAGEETQYF. CDR3 nucleotide sequence: TGCAGTGCTGCAGGGGAGGAGACCCAGTACTTC.

This clonotype was counted a few times. The rearrangement joins TRBV19 to TRBJ2-2, with D possibly being TRBD1 or TRBD2 (6 bases each). V gave up 10 bases and J gave up 9 bases, with 15 bases separating them. The CDR3 spans 12 residues. CDR1 is LNHDA and CDR2 is SQIVND in the germline V gene (reference sequence). The CDR3, as DNA: TGTGCCACCAAAACCGGGGGCAGGGAGCTGTTTTTT. This sequence encodes CATKTGGRELFF. Complete variable domain (other parts from reference TRBV19 and TRBJ2-2): DGGITQSPKYLFRKEGQNVTLSCEQNLNHDAMYWYRQDPGQGLRLIYYSQIVNDFQKGDIAEGYSVSREKKESFPLTVTSAQKNPTAFYLCATKTGGRELFFGEGSRLTVL.

The rearrangement uses TRBV14 and TRBJ2-5; no clear D gene. Trimming took off 0 bases at V and 0 bases at J, with 17 bases between the two ends. The CDR3 runs 18 residues. Germline lookup yields CDR1 SGHDN and CDR2 FVKESK. CDR3 coding DNA: TGTGCCAGCAGCCAAGACGACGCCCGGACCCAATACCAAGAGACCCAGTACTTC. This translates into CASSQDDARTQYQETQYF.

This clonotype was detected a few times. This chain uses TRBV29-1 with TRBJ1-1; maybe TRBD1 (6 bases). The CDR3 is made up of 16 amino acids. V lost 0 bases, J lost 4 bases, and 18 bases lay in between. From germline, CDR1 is SQVTM and CDR2 ANQGSEA. The CDR3 sequence is CSVEDWGGGGVTEAFF. The CDR3 region has the DNA TGCAGCGTTGAAGATTGGGGTGGGGGGGGCGTCACTGAAGCTTTCTTT.

This clonotype was observed at least ten times. The V call is TRBV6-6, the J call TRBJ2-5; a possible D gene is TRBD1 (5 bases). The CDR3 is 12 residues long. From germline, CDR1 is MNHNY and CDR2 SVGAGI (reference sequence). V dropped 6 bases and J dropped 2 bases, with 7 bases sitting between them. For the CDR3, the DNA is TGTGCCAGCAGCAGACAGCAAGAGACCCAGTACTTC. Translation: CASSRQQETQYF.

In its sample, this clonotype was seen a few times. The chain recombines TRBV5-1 with TRBJ2-1; TRBD2 might be the D (7 bases). The germline gives CDR1 SGHRS, CDR2 YFSETQ. The CDR3 loop spans 15 amino acids. V was clipped by 0 bases and J by 10 bases, with 17 bases between them. The CDR3 reads CASSLALAGASEQFF. The CDR3 DNA reads as TGCGCCAGCAGCTTGGCCTTGGCGGGGGCTTCGGAGCAGTTCTTC.

This clonotype showed up many times. This chain uses TRBV12-3 or TRBV12-4 with TRBJ2-3, with a tentative D call TRBD1 (6 bases). V lost 6 bases and J 4 bases, leaving 14 bases between the germline ends. The CDR3 covers 14 residues. Written as DNA, the CDR3 is TGTGCCAGCAGCCCCTTACAGGGACCAGATACGCAGTATTTT. Amino acid sequence: CASSPLQGPDTQYF.

The V call is TRBV28, the J call TRBJ1-1; D remains unclear. This CDR3 spans 16 amino acids. Trimming pared 3 bases from V and 0 bases from J, leaving 14 bases between. The germline CDR1 and CDR2 sequences are MDHEN and SYDVKM. CDR3 sequence: CASSFFRGGLNTEAFF. DNA for the CDR3: TGTGCCAGCAGTTTTTTTCGTGGCGGGCTGAACACTGAAGCTTTCTTT. Combining the CDR3 with reference TRBV28 and TRBJ1-1 gives the whole variable domain DVKVTQSSRYLVKRTGEKVFLECVQDMDHENMFWYRQDPGLGLRLIYFSYDVKMKEKGDIPEGYSVSREKKERFSLILESASTNQTSMYLCASSFFRGGLNTEAFFGQGTRLTVV.

This clonotype occurred a few times. This chain links TRBV4-1 with TRBJ2-2; possible D gene TRBD2, 5 bases. Deletions cut 1 base from V and 5 bases from J, with 17 bases between. Looked up from germline, CDR1 is MGHRA and CDR2 is YSYEKL. CDR3 length: 17 residues. The CDR3, as DNA: TGCGCCAGCAGCCAAGTTCGGGCGACCCGGGGAACCGGGGAGCTGTTTTTT. It yields the protein CASSQVRATRGTGELFF.

Only a few counts were recorded for this clonotype. The gene calls are TRBV25-1 and TRBJ1-2; 10 positions match TRBD1. The V and J ends lost 2 bases and 6 bases, in that order; junction bases with no gene match: 3. This CDR3 contains 14 residues. The V gene's germline CDR1 is MGHDK and CDR2 SYGVNS. CDR3 nucleotides: TGTGCCAGCAGTGAACTCGGACAGGGGGATGGCTACACCTTC. Translated: CASSELGQGDGYTF.

The rearrangement links TRBV11-1 to TRBJ2-1; a possible D gene is TRBD1 (6 bases). V was pared by 5 bases and J by 5 bases, with 13 bases between. Germline CDR1 is SGHAT and CDR2 is FQDESV (reference sequence). There are 14 residues in the CDR3. In nucleotides, the CDR3 is TGTGCCAGCAGCCTCCGGGACACAAACAATGAGCAGTTCTTC. The encoded protein is CASSLRDTNNEQFF.

The CDR3 spells CASSFRPLFSSQGTAGELFF. The CDR3, as DNA: TGTGCCAGCAGTTTCCGCCCGCTGTTCTCATCGCAGGGAACGGCCGGGGAGCTGTTTTTT. V is TRBV28 and J is TRBJ2-2; D possibly corresponds to TRBD1 (5 bases). Germline lookup yields CDR1 MDHEN and CDR2 SYDVKM. V gave up 3 bases and J gave up 6 bases, with 29 bases separating them. This CDR3 is 20 amino acids long.